A single sample gave rise to the 26 T cell receptor beta chains below, sequenced in a study of cytomegalovirus exposure and HLA in healthy donors. 60 Vbeta and 13 Jbeta primers were used in PCR. TCRdb's table, derived via immunoSEQ multiplex PCR, lists solely in-frame clones and lacks some. Counted here are some 100,000 clones, under 85% occurring once; the ten biggest clones make up less than 15%. Material: PBMCs. The receptors originated from an older woman in good health and CMV-seropositive.

This clone was counted only a few times. This chain uses TRBV18 with TRBJ1-1; D call uncertain. The CDR3 spans 13 residues. V was clipped by 6 bases and J by 1 base, with 9 bases between them. The germline V gene encodes CDR1 KGHSH and CDR2 LQKENI. DNA for the CDR3: TGTGCCAGCTCGCCGACTTCGAACACTGAAGCTTTCTTT. Amino acid sequence: CASSPTSNTEAFF.

The chain joins TRBV28 to TRBJ1-4, with 12 bases identical to TRBD1. This CDR3 has 18 residues. Germline V lookup: CDR1 MDHEN, CDR2 SYDVKM. The trim removed 3 bases at V and 4 bases at J, leaving 9 bases unmatched. CDR3 DNA: TGTGCCAGCAGTTTCGGGCCGGGACAGGGGGCCAGTAATGAAAAACTGTTTTTT. Residues: CASSFGPGQGASNEKLFF.

Regarding this clone: Other nucleotide sequences from this sample produce the same CDR3. The chain is built from TRBV18 and TRBJ1-1, with D uncertain. Germline V CDR1 and CDR2: KGHSH, LQKENI. V lost 2 bases and J lost 1, with 8 bases in between. This CDR3 comprises 14 residues. In DNA form, the CDR3 reads TGTGCCAGCTCACCAGGACGGGGGAACACTGAAGCTTTCTTT. This encodes CASSPGRGNTEAFF.

This chain links TRBV7-2 with TRBJ2-1, with D perhaps matching TRBD1 (5 bases). Germline CDR1 SGHTA, CDR2 FQGNSA. This CDR3 spans 13 amino acids. V dropped 5 bases and J dropped 1 base, with 6 bases sitting between them. Here the CDR3 reads CASSPGSYNEQFF. CDR3 DNA sequence: TGTGCCAGCAGCCCAGGGTCCTACAATGAGCAGTTCTTC. Variable domain in full (rest from reference TRBV7-2 and TRBJ2-1): GAGVSQSPSNKVTEKGKDVELRCDPISGHTALYWYRQSLGQGLEFLIYFQGNSAPDKSGLPSDRFSAERTGGSVSTLTIQRTQQEDSAVYLCASSPGSYNEQFFGPGTRLTVL.

The CDR3, as DNA: TGTGCCAGCAGTCAGACAGTCTTTAATGAGCAGTTCTTC. Translation gives CASSQTVFNEQFF. The chain recombines TRBV7-9 with TRBJ2-1, with a weak D call TRBD1 (5 bases). V was shortened by 6 bases and J by 7 bases, with 13 bases between the two germline ends. The CDR3 totals 13 residues. Germline V gene lookup returns CDR1 SEHNR and CDR2 FQNEAQ (reference sequence).

The V gene is TRBV6-6, the J gene TRBJ2-5, with D tentatively TRBD1 (6 bases). The J call may be faulty, since TRBJ2-7 better matches the DNA end. The CDR3 is made up of 16 amino acids. Germline V lookup: CDR1 MNHNY, CDR2 SVGAGI (reference sequence). In DNA, the CDR3 is TGTGCCAGCAGTTACTCGCTAGGGCAGGGGACCTACGAGCAGTACTTC. This translates into CASSYSLGQGTYEQYF.

The rearrangement links TRBV5-1 to TRBJ2-1; TRBD2 matches 7 bases. V shed 0 bases and J 3 bases; nucleotides not matched to a gene: 3. There are 15 residues in the CDR3. The germline CDR1 and CDR2 sequences are SGHRS and YFSETQ. CDR3 residues: CASSLALADYNEQFF. CDR3 DNA: TGCGCCAGCAGCTTGGCTCTAGCGGACTACAATGAGCAGTTCTTC.

This chain joins TRBV7-3 and TRBJ2-6; 8 nucleotides line up with TRBD1. Losses at the gene ends were 5 bases for V and 4 bases for J; bases not matched to a gene: 10. This CDR3 region has 17 residues. CDR1 is SGHTA, CDR2 FQGTGA, per germline. The CDR3 DNA sequence: TGTGCCAGCAGCGCCGCAGGGGGCGGGTCGGGGGCCAACGTCCTGACTTTC. It specifies CASSAAGGGSGANVLTF.

The J gene is TRBJ1-2, the V gene TRBV18; tentative D call: TRBD1 (6 bases). CDR1 and CDR2 (germline): KGHSH, LQKENI. Trimming removed 5 bases from V and 4 bases from J, with 11 bases in between. The length of the CDR3 is 13 residues. The CDR3 region has the DNA TGTGCCAGCTCAGTCGACAGGAGCTATGGCTACACCTTC. Its protein product is CASSVDRSYGYTF.

The rearrangement links TRBV2 to TRBJ2-7, with D tentatively TRBD1 (5 bases). The V gene lost 6 bases and the J gene lost 1 base, with 10 bases spanning the gap. The CDR3 has 13 amino acids. From germline, CDR1 is SNHLY and CDR2 FYNNEI. CDR3 DNA: TGTGCCAGCAGGATCGACAGATCCTACGAGCAGTACTTC. It encodes CASRIDRSYEQYF.

The V call is TRBV6-5, the J call TRBJ2-3; D may be TRBD2 (5 bases). The CDR3 spans 16 residues. The germline V and J ends were trimmed by 1 base and 2 bases, with 13 bases remaining between them. Germline V gene lookup returns CDR1 MNHEY and CDR2 SVGAGI. The CDR3 DNA reads as TGTGCCAGCAGTTACTGGGGAGTGGGCGCCACAGATACGCAGTATTTT. The encoded protein is CASSYWGVGATDTQYF.

The gene calls are TRBV9 and TRBJ2-7; TRBD2 agrees at 8 bases. Germline CDR1 and CDR2: SGDLS and YYNGEE. V lost 0 bases and J lost 2; bases outside the gene matches: 7. This CDR3 has 16 amino acids. CDR3 amino acids: CASSVGGTGLAYEQYF. The CDR3 DNA reads as TGTGCCAGCAGCGTAGGCGGGACGGGACTAGCCTACGAGCAGTACTTC.

The genes are TRBV5-4 and TRBJ2-1, with 12 positions matching TRBD2. This CDR3 spans 15 amino acids. The germline V gene has CDR1 SGHNT and CDR2 YYREEE (reference sequence). V shed 3 bases, J shed 6 bases, and the junction held 4 bases outside the gene matches. The CDR3 DNA reads TGTGCCAGCAGCTCAATGACTAGCGGGGGCAATGAGCAGTTCTTC. Translating it yields CASSSMTSGGNEQFF.

J is TRBJ2-6 and V is TRBV12-5, with D unresolved. CDR3 size: 13 residues. Trimming shortened V by 6 bases and J by 1 base, and 4 bases separated the two germline ends. Germline CDR1 is LGHNT and CDR2 is FRNRAP. CDR3 loop: CASGPSGANVLTF. The CDR3 DNA follows: TGTGCTAGTGGCCCATCTGGGGCCAACGTCCTGACTTTC.

The CDR3 coding sequence is TGTGCCAGCAGCCCGGGACTAGCGGGAGCCAACACCGGGGAGCTGTTTTTT. Translating gives CASSPGLAGANTGELFF. The chain joins TRBV7-9 to TRBJ2-2; 14 bases fit TRBD2. Germline CDR1 SEHNR, CDR2 FQNEAQ (reference sequence). This CDR3 is 17 amino acids long. V shed 5 bases, J shed 2 bases, and the junction held 4 bases outside the gene matches.

The V gene is TRBV28, the J gene TRBJ1-5, with TRBD1 identical over 8 bases. The germline CDR1 and CDR2 sequences are MDHEN and SYDVKM. Unmatched junction bases numbered 3, after V lost 4 bases and J lost 1 base. CDR3 length: 15 residues. The CDR3 reads CASSSTGASNQPQHF. The CDR3 DNA follows: TGTGCCAGCAGTTCGACAGGGGCGAGCAATCAGCCCCAGCATTTT.

This chain joins TRBV7-3 and TRBJ2-1; D might be TRBD2 (5 bases). The CDR3 runs to 16 residues. Germline V lookup: CDR1 SGHTA, CDR2 FQGTGA. The V end was cut by 2 bases, the J end by 4 bases, with 15 bases between. The DNA of the CDR3 is TGTGCCAGCAGCTTAGTTTCTGGAGGAAGGTACAATGAGCAGTTCTTC. Its protein is CASSLVSGGRYNEQFF.

The chain couples TRBV2 to TRBJ1-4, with 7 bases identical to TRBD1. V was clipped by 6 bases and J by 3 bases; unmatched bases: 7. The CDR3 runs to 15 residues. Germline CDR1 SNHLY, CDR2 FYNNEI. The CDR3 sequence: CASRGSGGSNEKLFF. CDR3 nucleotide sequence: TGTGCCAGCAGGGGATCAGGGGGGTCTAATGAAAAACTGTTTTTT.

The V and J genes are TRBV6-6 and TRBJ1-2; 10 bases line up with TRBD1. This CDR3 is built from 13 residues. Trimming took 6 bases from V and 7 from J; bases not matched to a gene: 5. The germline CDR1 and CDR2 sequences are MNHNY and SVGAGI (reference sequence). CDR3 region: CASSPGQGLGYTF. The CDR3 DNA reads as TGTGCCAGCAGCCCGGGACAGGGGCTTGGCTACACCTTC.

This rearrangement joins TRBV4-2 to TRBJ2-3, with TRBD2 matching over 9 bases. The CDR3 runs 15 residues. J was trimmed by 4 bases and V by 0 bases; bases with no gene match: 2. The V gene's germline CDR1 is LGHNA and CDR2 YNFKEQ. The CDR3 spells CASSQDGTSPDTQYF. Written as DNA, the CDR3 is TGTGCCAGCAGCCAAGACGGGACTAGCCCAGATACGCAGTATTTT.

This clone was observed a few times. The chain joins TRBV9 to TRBJ2-7, with TRBD1 identical over 8 bases. Germline V gene data show CDR1 as SGDLS and CDR2 as YYNGEE. The J segment lost 3 bases and the V segment lost 0 bases, leaving 20 bases of the junction unmatched. The CDR3 totals 20 residues. The CDR3 region has the DNA TGTGCCAGCAGCGTAGATCAGGGACAGGCCCTCCTCACACCAGGCTACGAGCAGTACTTC. Translating it yields CASSVDQGQALLTPGYEQYF. Looking up the rest from reference TRBV9 and TRBJ2-7 gives the full variable domain: DSGVTQTPKHLITATGQRVTLRCSPRSGDLSVYWYQQSLDQGLQFLIQYYNGEERAKGNILERFSAQQFPDLHSELNLSSLELGDSALYFCASSVDQGQALLTPGYEQYFGPGTRLTVT.

The V and J genes are TRBV30 and TRBJ2-7; 11 positions agree with TRBD1. The ends lost 2 bases at V and 0 bases at J; junction bases unmatched: 3. Germline-derived CDR1 and CDR2 are GTSNPN and SVGIG (reference sequence). CDR3 size: 15 residues. CDR3 in amino acids: CAWSLGQGASYEQYF. The DNA for the CDR3 is TGTGCCTGGAGTCTAGGACAGGGGGCCTCCTACGAGCAGTACTTC.

The genes are TRBV6-1 and TRBJ2-2; weak D call: TRBD2 (6 bases). CDR3 length: 15 amino acids. Looked up from germline, CDR1 is MNHNS and CDR2 is SASEGT. V dropped 5 bases and J dropped 4 bases, with 14 bases sitting between them. Here the CDR3 DNA reads TGTGCCAGCAGTTTACTAGCCCCGAGCACCGGGGAGCTGTTTTTT. Translated: CASSLLAPSTGELFF.

V is TRBV5-5 and J is TRBJ1-2; D is unclear. CDR1 SGHKS and CDR2 YYEKEE come from the germline V gene (reference sequence). V was pared by 0 bases and J by 7 bases, with 4 bases between. This CDR3 is built from 11 residues. The CDR3 spells CASSLGGGYTF. In nucleotides, the CDR3 is TGTGCCAGCAGCTTGGGAGGTGGCTACACCTTC. Combining the CDR3 with reference TRBV5-5 and TRBJ1-2 gives the whole variable domain DAGVTQSPTHLIKTRGQQVTLRCSPISGHKSVSWYQQVLGQGPQFIFQYYEKEERGRGNFPDRFSARQFPNYSSELNVNALLLGDSALYLCASSLGGGYTFGSGTRLTVV.

This clone was recorded only once. The chain joins TRBV6-5 to TRBJ2-3; 8 nucleotides match TRBD1. The CDR3 is 14 amino acids. CDR1 and CDR2 from the germline V gene are MNHEY and SVGAGI. With 7 bases clipped from V and 1 base from J, the junction kept 4 bases outside the gene matches. The CDR3 bases are TGTGCCAGCAAACCGGGACAGGGCACAGATACGCAGTATTTT. This codes for CASKPGQGTDTQYF.

The V and J genes are TRBV7-6 and TRBJ2-7; the match to TRBD1 covers 8 bases. CDR3 length: 14 amino acids. Germline V gene data show CDR1 as SGHVS and CDR2 as FNYEAQ. The V gene end was trimmed by 5 bases and the J gene end by 0 bases; junction bases not matched to a gene: 3. The CDR3: CASSGQGGSYEQYF. In nucleotides, the CDR3 is TGTGCCAGCAGCGGACAGGGCGGCTCCTACGAGCAGTACTTC.